A few counts support the clone carrying this TCR beta chain. Losses at the gene ends were 4 bases for V and 6 bases for J; bases not matched to a gene: 9. This CDR3 contains 16 residues. Germline values: CDR1 SGHVS, CDR2 FQNEAQ. In TCRdb, the 5' RACE reads were re-called with MiXCR into one record per CDR3 protein. Among roughly 260,000 distinct CDR3 sequences listed, more than 12% were seen once. This entry belongs to a study of identical twins. The TCR comes from a woman between 18 and 29 years old in good health. This chain connects TRBV7-8 to TRBJ2-2, with TRBD2 matching over 9 bases. The source material was memory (CD45RO+) T cells sorted from blood. In nucleotides, the CDR3 is TGTGCCAGCAGCTCCAGAGGTAGCGGGAGTGCCGGGGAGCTGTTTTTT. Its translation is CASSSRGSGSAGELFF. The full variable domain, in which reference TRBV7-8 and TRBJ2-2 provide the parts outside the CDR3, is GAGVSQSPRYKVAKRGQDVALRCDPISGHVSLFWYQQALGQGPEFLTYFQNEAQLDKSGLPSDRFFAERPEGSVSTLKIQRTQQEDSAVYLCASSSRGSGSAGELFFGEGSRLTVL.